The rows below give T cell receptor beta chains drawn from one sample of a study of blood T cell repertoires in COVID-19. Clones were read by immunoSEQ multiplex PCR, and TCRdb kept only the in-frame ones, dropping some. The repertoire includes hundreds of thousands of clones, around 87% of them detected once, and 6% to 7% sits in the top ten. Sequencing input: peripheral blood. The source of these receptors is a woman between 45 and 60 years old with COVID-19, enrolled during active disease. CDR3s include the opening cysteine and the closing phenylalanine or tryptophan.

cdr3_length | j_call | v_call | cdr3_aa
13 | TRBJ2-2 | TRBV3-1/TRBV3-2 | CASSSLATGELFF
16 | TRBJ1-2 | TRBV19 | CASSIALGQRNYGYTF
12 | TRBJ1-3 | TRBV2 | CASWDRAWGIYF
17 | TRBJ1-4 | TRBV7-9 | CASSYGGTPGPNEKLFF
15 | TRBJ2-7 | TRBV15 | CATSRVYQGAGEQYF
17 | TRBJ2-5 | TRBV15 | CATSRRNGLAGGETQYF
16 | TRBJ2-2 | TRBV6-2/TRBV6-3 | CASSFSGKTNTGELFF
14 | TRBJ1-1 | TRBV25-1 | CASKGQRGNTEAFF
13 | TRBJ1-2 | TRBV13 | CASSSRRGAGYTF
16 | TRBJ1-2 | TRBV18 | CASSPPRDRDFYGYTF
14 | TRBJ1-1 | TRBV5-1 | CASSPGQKNTEAFF
13 | TRBJ2-5 | TRBV7-3 | CASSLSGIETQYF
18 | TRBJ1-5 | TRBV7-9 | CASSLTPGDAMGNQPQHF
15 | TRBJ2-7 | TRBV7-8 | CASSFRLAGDYEQYF
14 | TRBJ2-7 | TRBV24-1 | CATSEGGRSYEQYF
14 | TRBJ2-2 | TRBV11-2 | CASSLGGNTGELFF
16 | TRBJ2-7 | TRBV4-1 | CASSQGQGRSSYEQYF